The 7 T cell receptor beta chains given below trace back to one sample, sequenced in a study of T cells in Graves' hyperthyroidism and ophthalmopathy. TCR beta CDR3 regions were amplified from RNA. Using the HTBI primer set, a first-round RT-PCR was run on the TCR CDR3. TCRdb re-analysed the multiplex PCR reads in MiXCR, keeping a single row per CDR3 protein. The sample carries around 540,000 distinct CDR3 sequences, around 45% recorded once. Sample: peripheral blood or thyroid tissue (not recorded which). Receptor source: a young woman with Graves' hyperthyroidism.

The chain carries TRBV20-1 and TRBJ1-4; 8 nucleotides line up with TRBD1. This CDR3 is built from 16 residues. V lost 3 bases to trimming and J lost 8 bases; unmatched junction nucleotides: 14. Germline V lookup: CDR1 DFQATT, CDR2 SNEGSKA (reference sequence). The CDR3 here is CSASTAGGVRNEKLFF. The CDR3 DNA reads TGCAGTGCTAGTACGGCAGGGGGCGTAAGGAACGAAAAACTGTTTTTT.

This clonotype was observed a handful of times. This chain connects TRBV7-8 to TRBJ1-5; D possibly corresponds to TRBD1 (6 bases). The V gene lost 1 base and the J gene lost 2 bases, with 12 bases spanning the gap. CDR3 length: 16 amino acids. The germline CDR1 and CDR2 sequences are SGHVS and FQNEAQ. The CDR3 region has the DNA TGTGCCAGCAGCTTAGGTGTGGGGGCCGGCAATCAGCCCCAGCATTTT. Its translation is CASSLGVGAGNQPQHF.

This clonotype was observed many times. The chain employs TRBV10-3 and TRBJ2-7; D might be TRBD1 or TRBD2, each matching 5 bases. Trimming stripped 2 bases from V and 6 bases from J, with 14 bases between. Germline V gives CDR1 ENHRY, CDR2 SYGVKD. CDR3 length equals 14 residues. The CDR3 is CAISEGAGTGEQYF. CDR3 coding DNA: TGTGCCATCAGTGAGGGGGCAGGGACGGGCGAGCAGTACTTC.

The chain has TRBV29-1 and TRBJ1-6; D unclear. CDR1 and CDR2 from the germline V gene are SQVTM and ANQGSEA. The V and J ends lost 6 bases and 14 bases respectively, with 17 bases between them. The CDR3 is 12 amino acids. The chain's CDR3 is CSVSLAGDTLHF. Here the CDR3 DNA reads TGCAGCGTGTCATTGGCGGGAGACACCCTCCACTTT.

Notes on this clonotype: The final CDR3 position lacks the conserved phenylalanine or tryptophan, pointing to a likely read error. V is TRBV7-2 and J is TRBJ2-7; 7 bases are shared with TRBD2. CDR3 length: 13 amino acids. Germline values: CDR1 SGHTA, CDR2 FQGNSA. The CDR3 nucleotides read TGTGCCGGCAGCTTAAGCGGGATGAGGGAGCAGTACCTC. It codes for CAGSLSGMREQYL.

With regard to this clonotype: At one end the junction does not follow the germline gene, possibly because of a read error. The gene calls are TRBV29-1 and TRBJ2-5; 11 bases are a match to TRBD1. The CDR3 length is 12 residues. Germline V gene sequence: CDR1 SQVTM, CDR2 ANQGSEA. As DNA, the CDR3 is TGCAGCGTTACCCGGACAGGGGGCTACTGGGACTTC. This sequence encodes CSVTRTGGYWDF. The complete variable domain, with remaining parts taken from reference TRBV29-1 and TRBJ2-5, reads SAVISQKPSRDICQRGTSLTIQCQVDSQVTMMFWYRQQPGQSLTLIATANQGSEATYESGFVIDKFPISRPNLTFSTLTVSNMSPEDSSIYLCSVTRTGGYWDFGPGTRLLVL.

In its sample, this clonotype was seen many times. V gene TRBV29-1 combines with J gene TRBJ2-5; no definite D call. CDR1 SQVTM and CDR2 ANQGSEA come from the germline V gene. The V gene lost 6 bases and the J gene lost 4 bases, with 9 bases spanning the gap. CDR3 length: 11 residues. CDR3 sequence: CSVDNGETQYF. The CDR3 bases are TGCAGCGTCGACAACGGAGAGACCCAGTACTTC. Complete variable domain (other parts from reference TRBV29-1 and TRBJ2-5): SAVISQKPSRDICQRGTSLTIQCQVDSQVTMMFWYRQQPGQSLTLIATANQGSEATYESGFVIDKFPISRPNLTFSTLTVSNMSPEDSSIYLCSVDNGETQYFGPGTRLLVL.